The 30 T cell receptor beta chains listed next were all sequenced from one sample in a study of CD8 T cells in Susac syndrome. A quantity of about 0.5 to 1 ug RNA underwent reverse transcription using random hexamers. TCRdb passed the immunoSEQ multiplex PCR reads through MiXCR, listing each CDR3 protein once. Of 300,000 to 350,000 distinct CDR3 sequences detected, roughly nine tenths appear once; the ten largest clones hold more than 0.06%. The sequencing sample was made of CD4+ T cells from PBMCs. The receptors stem from a human donor with multiple sclerosis.

V and J are TRBV19 and TRBJ1-2; the D is unclear. Deletions cut 7 bases from V and 5 bases from J, with 23 bases between. The CDR3 consists of 16 residues. CDR1 LNHDA and CDR2 SQIVND come from the germline V gene (reference sequence). This chain's CDR3 is CASTRESRASGYGYTF. CDR3 bases: TGTGCCAGTACCCGCGAGTCTCGGGCGTCAGGATATGGCTACACCTTC.

The chain carries TRBV6-2 or TRBV6-3 and TRBJ1-2, with unresolved D. The germline gives CDR1 MNHEY, CDR2 SVGEGT. The germline V and J ends were trimmed by 6 bases and 6 bases, with 8 bases remaining between them. This CDR3 spans 11 amino acids. The CDR3 loop is CASRWRNGYTF. In nucleotides, the CDR3 is TGTGCCAGCAGATGGAGAAATGGCTACACCTTC.

The rearrangement uses TRBV25-1 and TRBJ1-1; D is unresolved. CDR3 length: 16 amino acids. Germline V gene data show CDR1 as MGHDK and CDR2 as SYGVNS. Deletions cut 6 bases from V and 7 bases from J, with 24 bases between. CDR3 loop: CASSGLSRSEEVEAFF. The CDR3 DNA sequence: TGTGCCAGCAGCGGCCTGAGCAGGTCCGAGGAAGTTGAAGCTTTCTTT.

This chain connects TRBV5-1 to TRBJ2-2, with 7 nucleotides matching TRBD1. After removal of 1 base from V and 5 bases from J, the junction contained 8 bases not matched to a gene. Germline CDR1 is SGHRS and CDR2 is YFSETQ. This CDR3 has 16 residues. CDR3 nucleotides: TGCGCCAGCAGCTTGAGAGGGGACAGAAGTACCGGGGAGCTGTTTTTT. Translating gives CASSLRGDRSTGELFF. The full variable domain, its missing parts supplied by reference TRBV5-1 and TRBJ2-2, is KAGVTQTPRYLIKTRGQQVTLSCSPISGHRSVSWYQQTPGQGLQFLFEYFSETQRNKGNFPGRFSGRQFSNSRSEMNVSTLELGDSALYLCASSLRGDRSTGELFFGEGSRLTVL.

The chain has TRBV6-1 and TRBJ1-1, with D unresolved. This CDR3 contains 13 residues. The V and J ends lost 5 bases and 6 bases respectively, with 13 bases between them. Per germline, CDR1 MNHNS and CDR2 SASEGT. Here the CDR3 reads CASSPNTLPEAFF. Written as DNA, the CDR3 is TGTGCCAGCAGTCCCAATACCCTACCTGAAGCTTTCTTT.

The chain links TRBV21-1 to TRBJ2-7; the table's D call of TRBD2 was not tested on the DNA. TRBV21-1 is listed as a pseudogene. The CDR3 runs 13 residues. In nucleotides, the CDR3 is TGTGCCAGCAGCAAAGTTGGGAGGGAGAAGCAGTACTTC. It is translated as CASSKVGREKQYF.

The chain links TRBV30 to TRBJ1-5; D perhaps matches TRBD1 (5 bases). Trimming removed 2 bases at V and 4 bases at J, with 12 bases between. The CDR3 has 14 residues. Germline V gene data show CDR1 as GTSNPN and CDR2 as SVGIG (reference sequence). In nucleotides, the CDR3 is TGTGCCTGGAGTCTACGACCAGGGAATCAGCCCCAGCATTTT. This encodes CAWSLRPGNQPQHF.

The chain has TRBV19 and TRBJ2-6; 10 positions match TRBD1. Trimming removed 1 base from V and 1 base from J; junction bases left unmatched: 1. The CDR3 has 17 amino acids. In germline, CDR1 is LNHDA, CDR2 SQIVND (reference sequence). CDR3 residues: CASSIGQGASGANVLTF. Here the CDR3 DNA reads TGTGCCAGTAGTATAGGACAGGGGGCGTCTGGGGCCAACGTCCTGACTTTC.

V gene TRBV19 combines with J gene TRBJ1-1, with a possible D match to TRBD1 (6 bases). This CDR3 has 14 amino acids. Trimming removed 0 bases at V and 5 bases at J, with 10 bases between. CDR1 LNHDA and CDR2 SQIVND come from the germline V gene (reference sequence). The CDR3 reads CASSIDGGPTEAFF. The CDR3 nucleotides are TGTGCCAGTAGTATAGACGGGGGGCCAACTGAAGCTTTCTTT.

A remark on this clonotype: One junction end does not reproduce the germline sequence, and a read error may be involved. The CDR3 here is CASSLAGGPDEQFF. The CDR3 DNA is TGTGCCAGCAGCCTAGCGGGAGGGCCGGATGAGCAGTTCTTC. The gene calls are TRBV7-2 and TRBJ2-1; TRBD2 agrees at 12 bases. Looked up from germline, CDR1 is SGHTA and CDR2 is FQGNSA. This CDR3 has 14 residues. The variable domain in full, with the rest retrieved from reference TRBV7-2 and TRBJ2-1, is GAGVSQSPSNKVTEKGKDVELRCDPISGHTALYWYRQSLGQGLEFLIYFQGNSAPDKSGLPSDRFSAERTGGSVSTLTIQRTQQEDSAVYLCASSLAGGPDEQFFGPGTRLTVL.

Only a few counts were recorded for this clonotype. V usage is TRBV5-1 and J usage is TRBJ2-7; D uncertain. Looked up from germline, CDR1 is SGHRS and CDR2 is YFSETQ. With 4 bases removed from V and 4 bases from J, the gap between germline ends came to 9 bases. The CDR3 extends over 12 amino acids. The CDR3 region is CASSPGEYEQYF. CDR3 in DNA: TGCGCCAGCAGCCCCGGTGAATACGAGCAGTACTTC.

V and J are TRBV18 and TRBJ2-5; D not certain. The germline CDR1 and CDR2 sequences are KGHSH and LQKENI. Trimming took off 0 bases at V and 1 base at J, with 6 bases between the two ends. The CDR3 is 14 amino acids. The CDR3: CASSPPAAQETQYF. The CDR3 DNA follows: TGTGCCAGCTCACCACCGGCAGCCCAAGAGACCCAGTACTTC.

V gene TRBV3-1 combines with J gene TRBJ1-4; no reliable D call. V lost 3 bases and J 8 bases, leaving 13 bases between the germline ends. CDR1 is LGHDT, CDR2 YNNKEL, per germline (reference sequence). The CDR3 sequence is 14 residues long. In DNA, the CDR3 is TGTGCCAGCAGCCATCGGGCGGCGGGCGAAAAACTGTTTTTT. Translating gives CASSHRAAGEKLFF.

The V and J genes are TRBV30 and TRBJ2-1, with D perhaps matching TRBD2 (5 bases). Trimming pared 4 bases from V and 8 bases from J, leaving 15 bases between. The CDR3 contains 13 residues. Germline CDR1 is GTSNPN and CDR2 is SVGIG (reference sequence). The CDR3, as DNA: TGTGCCTGGAACCGGGAACGCCTCGATGAGCAGTTCTTC. It encodes CAWNRERLDEQFF.

Comment on this clonotype: No DNA is shown, since the ends of the CDR3 on it are uncertain; the CDR3 is the one TCRdb lists. V and J are TRBV20-1 and TRBJ1-4; no DNA check was done on the table's D call, TRBD1. The V gene's germline CDR1 is DFQATT and CDR2 SNEGSKA (reference sequence). The CDR3 comprises 15 residues, both ends counted. The CDR3 protein is CSASDEGPTNENCFF.

This clonotype has a single count. This sequence joins TRBV6-6 and TRBJ2-6; no clear D gene. CDR3 length: 15 amino acids. Trimming took off 5 bases at V and 1 base at J, with 9 bases between the two ends. From germline, CDR1 is MNHNY and CDR2 SVGAGI (reference sequence). The CDR3 DNA reads as TGTGCCAGCAGTCAAATGAGGTCTGGGGCCAACGTCCTGACTTTC. Translation gives CASSQMRSGANVLTF.

The chain combines TRBV6-1 with TRBJ2-7; maybe TRBD1 (5 bases). Germline CDR1 is MNHNS and CDR2 is SASEGT. V lost 2 bases, J lost 1 base, and 9 bases lay in between. The CDR3 contains 14 residues. In DNA form, the CDR3 reads TGTGCCAGCAGTGAACAGGGCCATTCCTACGAGCAGTACTTC. It codes for CASSEQGHSYEQYF.

This chain joins TRBV10-3 and TRBJ2-3; TRBD1 matches 7 bases. This CDR3 comprises 15 residues. J lost 2 bases, V lost 3 bases, and 5 bases had no gene match. The germline V gene encodes CDR1 ENHRY and CDR2 SYGVKD. As DNA, the CDR3 is TGTGCCATCAGTGACGGTGACAGGGCCACAGATACGCAGTATTTT. This translates into CAISDGDRATDTQYF.

This chain connects TRBV5-1 to TRBJ1-1; possible D gene TRBD1, 6 bases. V dropped 0 bases and J dropped 4 bases, with 7 bases sitting between them. CDR3 length: 13 amino acids. CDR1 SGHRS and CDR2 YFSETQ come from the germline V gene. CDR3 loop: CASSLGQATEAFF. The DNA for the CDR3 is TGCGCCAGCAGCTTGGGACAGGCCACTGAAGCTTTCTTT.

This chain connects TRBV7-2 to TRBJ2-3; D gene unclear. Germline-derived CDR1 and CDR2 are SGHTA and FQGNSA. The CDR3 totals 13 residues. V lost 5 bases to trimming and J lost 5 bases, with 11 bases between them. The CDR3 DNA is TGTGCCAGCAGCCCCCAGAGTAGAGATACGCAGTATTTT. Protein: CASSPQSRDTQYF. The complete variable domain, with remaining parts taken from reference TRBV7-2 and TRBJ2-3, reads GAGVSQSPSNKVTEKGKDVELRCDPISGHTALYWYRQSLGQGLEFLIYFQGNSAPDKSGLPSDRFSAERTGGSVSTLTIQRTQQEDSAVYLCASSPQSRDTQYFGPGTRLTVL.

This CDR3 is CASSLLAEPLGEQFF. In nucleotides, the CDR3 is TGCGCCAGCAGCCTCCTAGCGGAACCTTTGGGTGAGCAGTTCTTC. The chain couples TRBV5-1 to TRBJ2-1; 7 nucleotides match TRBD2. The CDR3 totals 15 residues. Unmatched junction bases numbered 13, after V lost 4 bases and J lost 9 bases. Per the germline V gene, CDR1 is SGHRS and CDR2 is YFSETQ.

The chain has TRBV20-1 and TRBJ1-4; D might be TRBD1 (5 bases). The CDR3 length is 16 residues. From germline, CDR1 is DFQATT and CDR2 SNEGSKA (reference sequence). The ends were cut back, 3 bases at V and 0 bases at J, with 14 bases in the middle. The CDR3 here is CSASSRPGATNEKLFF. For the CDR3, the DNA is TGCAGTGCTAGTTCTCGGCCGGGGGCAACTAATGAAAAACTGTTTTTT.

This clonotype appeared once. The chain combines TRBV9 with TRBJ1-1, with TRBD1 as a possible D gene (5 bases). The V gene lost 3 bases and the J gene lost 0 bases, with 6 bases spanning the gap. This CDR3 region has 13 residues. CDR1 SGDLS and CDR2 YYNGEE come from the germline V gene. The chain's CDR3 is CASSARVNTEAFF. CDR3 nucleotide sequence: TGTGCCAGCAGCGCCAGGGTGAACACTGAAGCTTTCTTT.

This CDR3 is CAWSVWVSNQPQHF. DNA for the CDR3: TGTGCCTGGAGTGTCTGGGTCAGCAATCAGCCCCAGCATTTT. The chain carries TRBV30 and TRBJ1-5; D uncertain. The germline gives CDR1 GTSNPN, CDR2 SVGIG (reference sequence). Trimming removed 0 bases at V and 1 base at J, with 7 bases between. The CDR3 totals 14 residues.

V usage is TRBV6-5 and J usage is TRBJ1-1, with D maybe TRBD1 (6 bases). V was pared by 6 bases and J by 6 bases, with 17 bases between. This CDR3 comprises 14 residues. Germline CDR1 reads MNHEY; CDR2 reads SVGAGI. The DNA of the CDR3 is TGTGCCAGCAGCGACCGGGACACTTTTCCTGAAGCTTTCTTT. As protein: CASSDRDTFPEAFF.

V gene TRBV29-1 combines with J gene TRBJ1-1, with D perhaps TRBD1 (5 bases). With 5 bases removed from V and 7 bases from J, the gap between germline ends came to 17 bases. The CDR3 contains 13 residues. Germline values: CDR1 SQVTM, CDR2 ANQGSEA. The CDR3: CSVILGGGGEAFF. The DNA of the CDR3 is TGCAGCGTTATCTTAGGAGGTGGGGGTGAAGCTTTCTTT.

The rearrangement uses TRBV7-6 and TRBJ1-1; D is ambiguous. Trimming removed 5 bases from V and 0 bases from J, with 7 bases in between. There are 13 residues in the CDR3. Germline V gene lookup returns CDR1 SGHVS and CDR2 FNYEAQ. The CDR3 DNA is TGTGCCAGCAGCGCCGACTTGAACACTGAAGCTTTCTTT. It codes for CASSADLNTEAFF.

The CDR3 loop is CASTTGFTTGELFF. The CDR3 nucleotides read TGTGCCAGCACAACGGGTTTTACCACCGGGGAGCTGTTTTTT. V gene TRBV9 combines with J gene TRBJ2-2; D unclear. The CDR3 consists of 14 residues. V shed 6 bases and J shed 4 bases, with 13 bases lying between them. Germline V gene data show CDR1 as SGDLS and CDR2 as YYNGEE.

The J gene is TRBJ2-1, the V gene TRBV4-1; 7 positions agree with TRBD2. Germline loops: CDR1 MGHRA, CDR2 YSYEKL. The V and J ends lost 1 base and 8 bases, in that order; junction bases with no gene match: 5. The CDR3 contains 14 residues. The CDR3 DNA follows: TGCGCCAGCAGCCAAGCAGCGGGACTCCATGAGCAGTTCTTC. Translation gives CASSQAAGLHEQFF.

This chain joins TRBV12-3 or TRBV12-4 and TRBJ2-7; 7 positions agree with TRBD1. The CDR3 extends over 15 amino acids. The V gene end was trimmed by 6 bases and the J gene end by 7 bases; junction bases not matched to a gene: 15. CDR3 residues: CASRRTGEVSGEQYF. In DNA form, the CDR3 reads TGTGCCAGCAGACGCACAGGGGAAGTAAGTGGTGAGCAGTACTTC.